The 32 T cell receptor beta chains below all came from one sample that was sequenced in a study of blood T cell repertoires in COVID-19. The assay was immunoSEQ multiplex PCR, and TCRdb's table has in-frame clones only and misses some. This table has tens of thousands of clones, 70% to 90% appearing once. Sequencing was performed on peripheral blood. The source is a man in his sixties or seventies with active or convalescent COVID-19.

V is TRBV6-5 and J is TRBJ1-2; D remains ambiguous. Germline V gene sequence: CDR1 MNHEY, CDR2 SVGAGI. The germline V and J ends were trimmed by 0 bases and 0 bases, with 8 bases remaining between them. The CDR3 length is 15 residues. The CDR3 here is CASSYSQIANYGYTF. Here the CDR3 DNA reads TGTGCCAGCAGTTACTCACAGATAGCTAACTATGGCTACACCTTC.

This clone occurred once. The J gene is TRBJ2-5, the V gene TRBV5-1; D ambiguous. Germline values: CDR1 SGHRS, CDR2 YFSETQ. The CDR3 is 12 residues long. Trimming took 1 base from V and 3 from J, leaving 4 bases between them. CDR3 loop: CASSLTEETQYF. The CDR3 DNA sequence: TGCGCCAGCAGCTTGACAGAAGAGACCCAGTACTTC.

CDR3 amino acids: CASSQTGASNEKLFF. The CDR3 region has the DNA TGCGCCAGCAGCCAAACAGGAGCCTCTAATGAAAAACTGTTTTTT. This chain uses TRBV4-3 with TRBJ1-4; a possible D gene is TRBD1 (5 bases). The ends were cut back, 2 bases at V and 3 bases at J, with 10 bases in the middle. The CDR3 is 15 amino acids. Germline CDR1 is LGHNA and CDR2 is YSLEER.

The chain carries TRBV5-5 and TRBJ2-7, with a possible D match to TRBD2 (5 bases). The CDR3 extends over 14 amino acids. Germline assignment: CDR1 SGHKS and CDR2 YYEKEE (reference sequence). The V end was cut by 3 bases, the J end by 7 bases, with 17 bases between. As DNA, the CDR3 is TGTGCCAGCAGCTATCTTGGGCCGAAGCGGGAGCAGTACTTC. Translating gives CASSYLGPKREQYF.

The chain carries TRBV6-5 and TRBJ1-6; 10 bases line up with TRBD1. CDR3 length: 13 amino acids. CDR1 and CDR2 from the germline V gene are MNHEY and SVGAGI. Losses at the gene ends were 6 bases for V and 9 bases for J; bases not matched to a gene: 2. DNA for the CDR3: TGTGCCAGCAGCTGGGACAGGGGTTCACCCCTCCACTTT. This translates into CASSWDRGSPLHF.

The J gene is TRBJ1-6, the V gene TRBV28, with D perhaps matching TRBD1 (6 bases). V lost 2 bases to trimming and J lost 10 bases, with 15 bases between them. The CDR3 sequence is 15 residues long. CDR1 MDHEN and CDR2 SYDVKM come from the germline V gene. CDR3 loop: CASSLERGARSPLHF. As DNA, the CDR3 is TGTGCCAGCAGTTTAGAACGGGGGGCGCGATCACCCCTCCACTTT.

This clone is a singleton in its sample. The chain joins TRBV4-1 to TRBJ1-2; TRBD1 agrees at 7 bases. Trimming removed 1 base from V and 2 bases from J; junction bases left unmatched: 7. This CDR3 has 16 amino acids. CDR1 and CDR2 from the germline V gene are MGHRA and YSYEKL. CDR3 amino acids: CASSQAGQVYNYGYTF. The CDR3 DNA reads TGCGCCAGCAGCCAAGCCGGACAGGTGTACAACTATGGCTACACCTTC.

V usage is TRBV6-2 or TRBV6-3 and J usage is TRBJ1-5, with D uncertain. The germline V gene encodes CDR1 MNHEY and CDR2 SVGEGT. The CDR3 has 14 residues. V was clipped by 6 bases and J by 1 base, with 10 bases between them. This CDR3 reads CASSQLTSNQPQHF. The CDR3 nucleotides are TGTGCCAGCAGCCAATTGACAAGCAATCAGCCCCAGCATTTT.

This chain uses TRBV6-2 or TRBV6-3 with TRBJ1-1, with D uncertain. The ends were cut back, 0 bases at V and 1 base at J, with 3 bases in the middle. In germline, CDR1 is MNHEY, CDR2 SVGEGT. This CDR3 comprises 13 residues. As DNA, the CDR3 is TGTGCCAGCAGTTACTCCAGGAACACTGAAGCTTTCTTT. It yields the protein CASSYSRNTEAFF.

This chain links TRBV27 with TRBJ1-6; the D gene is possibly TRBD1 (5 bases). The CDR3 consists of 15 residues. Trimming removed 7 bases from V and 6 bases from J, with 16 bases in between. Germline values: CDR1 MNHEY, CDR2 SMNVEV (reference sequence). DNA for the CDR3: TGTGCCAGCACCCTTTATTGGCAGGGTAATTCACCCCTCCACTTT. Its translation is CASTLYWQGNSPLHF.

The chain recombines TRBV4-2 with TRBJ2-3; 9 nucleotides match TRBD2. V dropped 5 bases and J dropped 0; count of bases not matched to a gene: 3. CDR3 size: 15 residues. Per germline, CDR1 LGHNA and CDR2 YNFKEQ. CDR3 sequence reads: CASSIAGVSTDTQYF. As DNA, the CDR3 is TGTGCCAGCAGCATAGCGGGGGTGAGCACAGATACGCAGTATTTT.

This CDR3 is CASSLEGRTWDGYTF. The CDR3 DNA reads as TGCGCCAGCAGCTTGGAGGGCAGGACTTGGGATGGCTACACCTTC. V gene TRBV5-1 combines with J gene TRBJ1-2; D gene ambiguous. The V and J ends lost 0 bases and 6 bases respectively, with 15 bases between them. The CDR3 contains 15 residues. Germline lookup yields CDR1 SGHRS and CDR2 YFSETQ.

CDR3 residues: CASSFEFSGNTIYF. The CDR3 DNA follows: TGTGCCAGCAGCTTCGAGTTCTCTGGAAACACCATATATTTT. The V and J genes are TRBV7-2 and TRBJ1-3, with D unresolved. Germline-derived CDR1 and CDR2 are SGHTA and FQGNSA. The germline V and J ends were trimmed by 3 bases and 0 bases, with 6 bases remaining between them. The CDR3 covers 14 residues.

As DNA, the CDR3 is TGTGCCAGCACCGAACTGGGGCAGGGGCGGGACGAGCAGTACTTC. It translates to CASTELGQGRDEQYF. V is TRBV7-8 and J is TRBJ2-7; possibly TRBD1 for D (6 bases). V lost 7 bases to trimming and J lost 5 bases, with 21 bases between them. CDR3 size: 15 residues. In germline, CDR1 is SGHVS, CDR2 FQNEAQ.

CDR3 loop: CAIRRDSYEQYF. The DNA of the CDR3 is TGTGCCATCAGGAGGGACAGCTACGAGCAGTACTTC. This chain joins TRBV10-3 and TRBJ2-7; 7 bases fit TRBD1. Trimming removed 6 bases from V and 3 bases from J; junction bases left unmatched: 2. This CDR3 region has 12 residues. Germline V gives CDR1 ENHRY, CDR2 SYGVKD.

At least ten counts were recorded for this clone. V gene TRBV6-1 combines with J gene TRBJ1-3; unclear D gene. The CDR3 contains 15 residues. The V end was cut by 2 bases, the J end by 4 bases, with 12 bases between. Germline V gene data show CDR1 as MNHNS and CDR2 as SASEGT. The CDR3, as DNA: TGTGCCAGCAGTGAAACTGGAGCTGGGGGAAACACCATATATTTT. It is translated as CASSETGAGGNTIYF.

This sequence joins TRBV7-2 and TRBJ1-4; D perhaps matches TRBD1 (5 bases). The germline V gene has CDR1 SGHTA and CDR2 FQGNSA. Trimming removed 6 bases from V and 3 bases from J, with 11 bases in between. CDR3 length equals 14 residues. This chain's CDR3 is CASRRSGANEKLFF. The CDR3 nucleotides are TGTGCCAGCAGACGGTCGGGGGCTAATGAAAAACTGTTTTTT.

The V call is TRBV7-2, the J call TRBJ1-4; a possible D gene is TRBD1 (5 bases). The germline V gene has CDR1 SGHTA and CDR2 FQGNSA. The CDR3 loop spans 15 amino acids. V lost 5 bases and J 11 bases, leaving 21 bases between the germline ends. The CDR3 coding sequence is TGTGCCAGCAGCCCCCCGGATGAAAGGCGGGGGAAACTGTTTTTT. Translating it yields CASSPPDERRGKLFF.

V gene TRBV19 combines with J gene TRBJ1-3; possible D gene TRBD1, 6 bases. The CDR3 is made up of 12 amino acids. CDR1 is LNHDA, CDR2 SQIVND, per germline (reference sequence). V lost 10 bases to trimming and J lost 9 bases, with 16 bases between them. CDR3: CATGTNRGTIYF. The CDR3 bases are TGTGCCACCGGGACAAATCGAGGCACCATATATTTT.

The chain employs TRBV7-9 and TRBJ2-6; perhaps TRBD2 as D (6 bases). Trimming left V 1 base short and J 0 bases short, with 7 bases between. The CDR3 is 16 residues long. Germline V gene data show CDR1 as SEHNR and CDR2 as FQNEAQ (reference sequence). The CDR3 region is CASSLVGGSGANVLTF. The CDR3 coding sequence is TGTGCCAGCAGCTTAGTGGGGGGCTCTGGGGCCAACGTCCTGACTTTC.

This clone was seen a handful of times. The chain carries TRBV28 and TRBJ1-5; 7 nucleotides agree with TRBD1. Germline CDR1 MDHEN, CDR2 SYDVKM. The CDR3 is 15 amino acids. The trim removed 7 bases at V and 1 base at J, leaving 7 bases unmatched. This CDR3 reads CASTFWDRSNQPQHF. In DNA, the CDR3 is TGTGCCAGCACCTTCTGGGACAGAAGCAATCAGCCCCAGCATTTT.

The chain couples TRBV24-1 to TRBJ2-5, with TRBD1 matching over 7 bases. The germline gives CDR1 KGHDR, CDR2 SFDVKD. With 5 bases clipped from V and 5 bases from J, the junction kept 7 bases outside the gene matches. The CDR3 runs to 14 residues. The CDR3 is CATSGLQGLETQYF. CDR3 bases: TGTGCCACCAGTGGCCTACAGGGGCTCGAGACCCAGTACTTC.

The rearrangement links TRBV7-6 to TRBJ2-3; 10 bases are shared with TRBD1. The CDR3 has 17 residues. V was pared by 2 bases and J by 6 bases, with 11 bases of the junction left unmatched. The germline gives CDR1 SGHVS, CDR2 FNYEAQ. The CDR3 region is CASSLFLVGTGEDTQYF. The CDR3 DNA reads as TGTGCCAGCAGCTTATTTTTAGTGGGGACAGGGGAGGATACGCAGTATTTT.

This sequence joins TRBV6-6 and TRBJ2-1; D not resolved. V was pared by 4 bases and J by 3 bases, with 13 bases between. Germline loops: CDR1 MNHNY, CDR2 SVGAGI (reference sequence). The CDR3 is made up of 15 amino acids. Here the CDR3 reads CASSFLHAYYNEQFF. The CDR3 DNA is TGTGCCAGCAGTTTTCTCCATGCGTACTACAATGAGCAGTTCTTC.

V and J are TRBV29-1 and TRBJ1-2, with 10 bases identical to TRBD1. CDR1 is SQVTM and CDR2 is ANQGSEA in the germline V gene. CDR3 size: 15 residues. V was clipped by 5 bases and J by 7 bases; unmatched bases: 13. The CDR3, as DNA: TGCAGCGTTCATGATGGGTGGGACAGGGGATCTGGCTACACCTTC. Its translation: CSVHDGWDRGSGYTF.

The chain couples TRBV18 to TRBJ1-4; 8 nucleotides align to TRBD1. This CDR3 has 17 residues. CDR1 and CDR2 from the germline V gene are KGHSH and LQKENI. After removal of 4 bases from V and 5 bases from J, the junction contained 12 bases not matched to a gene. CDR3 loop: CASSLGRFGTGNEKLFF. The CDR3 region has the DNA TGTGCCAGCTCACTAGGACGATTCGGGACAGGAAATGAAAAACTGTTTTTT. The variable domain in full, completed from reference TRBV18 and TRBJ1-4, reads NAGVMQNPRHLVRRRGQEARLRCSPMKGHSHVYWYRQLPEEGLKFMVYLQKENIIDESGMPKERFSAEFPKEGPSILRIQQVVRGDSAAYFCASSLGRFGTGNEKLFFGSGTQLSVL.

CDR3 DNA sequence: TGCGCCAGCAGCGGAATAGCGGGGAGCTCCTACAATGAGCAGTTCTTC. Protein product: CASSGIAGSSYNEQFF. V gene TRBV5-1 combines with J gene TRBJ2-1; 8 bases line up with TRBD2. The germline V gene has CDR1 SGHRS and CDR2 YFSETQ. The CDR3 sequence is 16 residues long. Unmatched junction bases numbered 6, after V lost 4 bases and J lost 0 bases.

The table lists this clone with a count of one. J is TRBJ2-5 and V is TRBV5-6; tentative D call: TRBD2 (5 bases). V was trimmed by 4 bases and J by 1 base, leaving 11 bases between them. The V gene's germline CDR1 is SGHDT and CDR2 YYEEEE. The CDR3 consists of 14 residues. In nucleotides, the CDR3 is TGTGCCAGCAGCCCCTTGAGGGCCCAAGAGACCCAGTACTTC. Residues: CASSPLRAQETQYF.

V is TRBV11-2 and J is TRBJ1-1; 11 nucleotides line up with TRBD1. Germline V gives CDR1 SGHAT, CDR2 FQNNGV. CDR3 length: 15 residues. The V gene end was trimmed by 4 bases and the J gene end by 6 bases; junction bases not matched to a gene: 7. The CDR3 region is CASSSGTGGVAEAFF. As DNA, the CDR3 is TGTGCCAGCAGCTCAGGGACAGGGGGAGTCGCTGAAGCTTTCTTT.

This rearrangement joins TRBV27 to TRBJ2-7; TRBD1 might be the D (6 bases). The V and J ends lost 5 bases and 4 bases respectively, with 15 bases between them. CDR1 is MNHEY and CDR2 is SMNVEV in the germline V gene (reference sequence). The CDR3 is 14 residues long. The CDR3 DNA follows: TGTGCCAGCAGTCGACAGGAGCGAGGTTACGAGCAGTACTTC. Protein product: CASSRQERGYEQYF.

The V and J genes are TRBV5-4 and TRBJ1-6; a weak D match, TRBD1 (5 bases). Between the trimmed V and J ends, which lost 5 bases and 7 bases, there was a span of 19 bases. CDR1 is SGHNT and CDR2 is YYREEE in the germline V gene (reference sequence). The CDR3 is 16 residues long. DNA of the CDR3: TGTGCCAGCAGACCCCCGGGGGTCAGGGAGAATTCACCCCTCCACTTT. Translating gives CASRPPGVRENSPLHF.

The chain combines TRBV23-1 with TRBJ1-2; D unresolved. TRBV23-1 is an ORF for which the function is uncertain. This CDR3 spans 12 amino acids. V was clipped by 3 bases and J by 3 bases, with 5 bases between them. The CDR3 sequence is CASSQRDYGYTF. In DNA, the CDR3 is TGCGCCAGCAGTCAGCGGGACTATGGCTACACCTTC.